This TCR beta chain was captured by sequencing in a study of cytomegalovirus exposure and HLA in healthy donors. Unrecorded immune exposures were likely, despite nominal health at sampling. In its sample, this clone was seen a few times. Relative to the germline gene, one junction end is altered; a read error may explain this. This PCR relied on a set of 60 Vbeta primers and 13 Jbeta primers. Sequenced by immunoSEQ multiplex PCR; TCRdb stores in-frame clones only, minus some. The sample contains roughly 67,000 clones, over 75% of which appear only once. Germline lookup yields CDR1 SGHRS and CDR2 YFSETQ. The CDR3 is 15 amino acids.

The TCR comes from a middle-aged man in good health and CMV-seronegative. Material: PBMCs. The chain links TRBV5-1 to TRBJ1-5; the match to TRBD1 covers 9 bases. The CDR3 DNA reads TGCGCCAGCGGGCCTGGGACAGGGCTGAATCAACCCCAGCATTTT. Translation gives CASGPGTGLNQPQHF.